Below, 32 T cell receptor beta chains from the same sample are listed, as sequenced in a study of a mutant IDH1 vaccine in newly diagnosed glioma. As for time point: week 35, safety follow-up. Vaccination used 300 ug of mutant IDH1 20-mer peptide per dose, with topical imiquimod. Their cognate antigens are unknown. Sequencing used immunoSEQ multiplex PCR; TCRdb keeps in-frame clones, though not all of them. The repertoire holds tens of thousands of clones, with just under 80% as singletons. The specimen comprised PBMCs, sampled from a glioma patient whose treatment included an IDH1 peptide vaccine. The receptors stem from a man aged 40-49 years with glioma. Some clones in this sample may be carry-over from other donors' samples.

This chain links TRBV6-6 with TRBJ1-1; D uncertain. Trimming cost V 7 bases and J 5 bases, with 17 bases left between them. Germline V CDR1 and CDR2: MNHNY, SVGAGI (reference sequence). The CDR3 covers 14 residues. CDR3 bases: TGTGCCAGCAAAACTAATGGGAGGGCGACTGAAGCTTTCTTT. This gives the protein CASKTNGRATEAFF.

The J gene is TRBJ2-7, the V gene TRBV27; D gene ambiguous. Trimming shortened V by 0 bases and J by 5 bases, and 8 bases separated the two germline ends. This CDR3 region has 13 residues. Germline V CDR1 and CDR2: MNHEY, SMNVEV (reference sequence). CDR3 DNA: TGTGCCAGCAGTTTATCTCGCATCCACGAGCAGTACTTC. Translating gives CASSLSRIHEQYF.

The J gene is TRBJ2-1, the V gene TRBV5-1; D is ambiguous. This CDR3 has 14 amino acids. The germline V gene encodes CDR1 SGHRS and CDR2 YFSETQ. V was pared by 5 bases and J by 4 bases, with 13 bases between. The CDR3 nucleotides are TGCGCCAGCAGTTTTGCGGTGTCATACAATGAGCAGTTCTTC. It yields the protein CASSFAVSYNEQFF.

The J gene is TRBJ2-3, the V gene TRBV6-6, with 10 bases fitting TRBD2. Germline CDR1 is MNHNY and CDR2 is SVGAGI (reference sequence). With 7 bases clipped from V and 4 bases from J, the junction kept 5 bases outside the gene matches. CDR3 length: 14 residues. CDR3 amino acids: CASTERGGSDTQYF. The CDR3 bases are TGTGCCAGCACTGAGCGGGGGGGCTCAGATACGCAGTATTTT.

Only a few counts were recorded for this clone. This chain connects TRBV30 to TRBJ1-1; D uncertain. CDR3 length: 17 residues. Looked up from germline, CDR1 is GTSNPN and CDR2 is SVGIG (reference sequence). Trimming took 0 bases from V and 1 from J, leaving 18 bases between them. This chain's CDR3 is CAWSVDLGIRGNTEAFF. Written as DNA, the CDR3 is TGTGCCTGGAGTGTAGATCTCGGGATACGGGGGAACACTGAAGCTTTCTTT.

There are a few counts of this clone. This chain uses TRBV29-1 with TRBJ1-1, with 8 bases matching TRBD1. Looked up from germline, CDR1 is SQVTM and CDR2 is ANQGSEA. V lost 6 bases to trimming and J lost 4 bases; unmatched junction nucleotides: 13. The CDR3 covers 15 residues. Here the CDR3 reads CSVRVGGTGGTEAFF. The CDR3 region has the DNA TGCAGCGTAAGGGTGGGTGGGACAGGAGGCACTGAAGCTTTCTTT.

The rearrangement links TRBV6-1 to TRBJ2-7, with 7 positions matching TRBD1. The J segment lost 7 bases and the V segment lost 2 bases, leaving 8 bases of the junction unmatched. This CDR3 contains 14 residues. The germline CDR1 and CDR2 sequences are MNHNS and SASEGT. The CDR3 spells CASSEQRQGVEQYF. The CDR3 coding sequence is TGTGCCAGCAGTGAACAGAGACAGGGTGTGGAGCAGTACTTC.

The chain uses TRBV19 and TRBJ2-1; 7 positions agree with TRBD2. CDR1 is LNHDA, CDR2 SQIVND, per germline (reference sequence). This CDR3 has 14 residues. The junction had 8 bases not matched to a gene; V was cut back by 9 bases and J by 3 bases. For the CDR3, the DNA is TGTGCCAGCACGGGAGGCGGGGACTACAATGAGCAGTTCTTC. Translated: CASTGGGDYNEQFF.

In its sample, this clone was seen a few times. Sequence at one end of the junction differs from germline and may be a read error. CDR3 coding DNA: TGCAGCGTTGGGGCCACGAACACTGAAGCTTTCTTC. Amino acids: CSVGATNTEAFF. The chain employs TRBV29-1 and TRBJ1-1; no firm D call. CDR1 is SQVTM and CDR2 is ANQGSEA in the germline V gene. The CDR3 extends over 12 amino acids.

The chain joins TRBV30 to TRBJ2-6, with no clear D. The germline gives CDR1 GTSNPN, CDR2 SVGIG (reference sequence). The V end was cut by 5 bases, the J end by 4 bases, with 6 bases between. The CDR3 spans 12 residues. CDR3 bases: TGTGCCTGGGAGGCCGGGGCCAACGTCCTGACTTTC. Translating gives CAWEAGANVLTF.

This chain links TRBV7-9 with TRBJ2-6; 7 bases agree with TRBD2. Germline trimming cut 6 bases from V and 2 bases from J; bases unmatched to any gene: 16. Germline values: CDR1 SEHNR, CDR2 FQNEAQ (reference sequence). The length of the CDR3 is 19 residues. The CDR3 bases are TGTGCCAGCAGTCATCGCCGGGACTACCTTAAGGCTGGGGCCAACGTCCTGACTTTC. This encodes CASSHRRDYLKAGANVLTF.

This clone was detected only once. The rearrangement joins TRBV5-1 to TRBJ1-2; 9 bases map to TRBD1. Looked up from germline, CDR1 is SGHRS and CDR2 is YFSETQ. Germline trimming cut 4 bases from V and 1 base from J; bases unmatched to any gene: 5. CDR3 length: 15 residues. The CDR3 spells CASSPVDRGNYGYTF. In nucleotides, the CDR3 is TGCGCCAGCAGCCCGGTGGACAGGGGTAACTATGGCTACACCTTC. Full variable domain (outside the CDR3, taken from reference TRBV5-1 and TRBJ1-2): KAGVTQTPRYLIKTRGQQVTLSCSPISGHRSVSWYQQTPGQGLQFLFEYFSETQRNKGNFPGRFSGRQFSNSRSEMNVSTLELGDSALYLCASSPVDRGNYGYTFGSGTRLTVV.

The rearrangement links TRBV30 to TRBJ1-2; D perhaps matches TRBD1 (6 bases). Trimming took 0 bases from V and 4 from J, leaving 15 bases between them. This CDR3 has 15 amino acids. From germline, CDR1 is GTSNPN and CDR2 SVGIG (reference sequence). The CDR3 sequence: CAWSVGPKGGYGYTF. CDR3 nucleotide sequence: TGTGCCTGGAGTGTAGGGCCCAAAGGGGGCTATGGCTACACCTTC.

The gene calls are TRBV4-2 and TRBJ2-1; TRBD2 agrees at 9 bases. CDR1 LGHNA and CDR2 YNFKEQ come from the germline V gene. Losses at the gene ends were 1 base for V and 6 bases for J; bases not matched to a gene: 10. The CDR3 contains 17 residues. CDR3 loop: CASSQAGGGATINEQFF. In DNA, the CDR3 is TGTGCCAGCAGCCAAGCTGGCGGGGGGGCCACTATCAATGAGCAGTTCTTC.

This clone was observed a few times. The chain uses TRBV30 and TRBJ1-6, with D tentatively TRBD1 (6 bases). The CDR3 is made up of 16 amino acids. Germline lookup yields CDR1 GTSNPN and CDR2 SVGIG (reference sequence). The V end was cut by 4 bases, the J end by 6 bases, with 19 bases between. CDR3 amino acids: CAWIGFGTGRNSPLHF. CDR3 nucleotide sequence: TGTGCCTGGATCGGCTTCGGAACAGGGCGTAATTCACCCCTCCACTTT.

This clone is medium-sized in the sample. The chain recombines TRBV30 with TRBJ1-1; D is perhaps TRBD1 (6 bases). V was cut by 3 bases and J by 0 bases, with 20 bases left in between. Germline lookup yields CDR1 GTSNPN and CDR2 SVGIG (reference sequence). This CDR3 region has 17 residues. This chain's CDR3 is CAWSRRGGLHMNTEAFF. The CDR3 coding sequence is TGTGCCTGGAGCCGAAGGGGGGGCCTTCATATGAACACTGAAGCTTTCTTT.

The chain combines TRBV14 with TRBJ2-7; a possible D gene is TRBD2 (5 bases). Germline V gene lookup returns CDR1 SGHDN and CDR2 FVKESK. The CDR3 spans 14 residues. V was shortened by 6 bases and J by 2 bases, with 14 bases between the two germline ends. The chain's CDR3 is CASSPTGKAYEQYF. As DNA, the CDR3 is TGTGCCAGCAGTCCAACGGGGAAGGCCTACGAGCAGTACTTC.

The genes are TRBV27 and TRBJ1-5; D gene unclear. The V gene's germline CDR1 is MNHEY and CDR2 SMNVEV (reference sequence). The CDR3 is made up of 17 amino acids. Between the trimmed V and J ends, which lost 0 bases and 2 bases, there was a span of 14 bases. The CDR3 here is CASSLSTGAPGNQPQHF. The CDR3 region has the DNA TGTGCCAGCAGTTTATCGACGGGAGCCCCGGGCAATCAGCCCCAGCATTTT.

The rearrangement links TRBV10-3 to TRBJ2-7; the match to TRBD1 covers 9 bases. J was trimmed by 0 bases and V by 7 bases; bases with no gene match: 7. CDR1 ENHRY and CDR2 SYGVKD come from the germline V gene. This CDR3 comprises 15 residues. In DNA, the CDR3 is TGTGCCATCACCCCGGACAGGGGAAGCTCCTACGAGCAGTACTTC. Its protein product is CAITPDRGSSYEQYF.

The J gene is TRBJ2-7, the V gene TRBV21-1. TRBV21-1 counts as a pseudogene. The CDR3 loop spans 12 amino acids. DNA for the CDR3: TGTGCCAGCAGCAACTTCACCTACGAGCAGTACTTC. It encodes CASSNFTYEQYF.

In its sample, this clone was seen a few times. DNA for the CDR3: TGTGCCATCAGTGATCTTGACAGGGGAGAGACCCAGTACTTC. Translation gives CAISDLDRGETQYF. The chain employs TRBV10-3 and TRBJ2-5; 8 positions match TRBD1. CDR3 length: 14 amino acids. CDR1 ENHRY and CDR2 SYGVKD come from the germline V gene. V lost 3 bases and J lost 4; bases outside the gene matches: 4.

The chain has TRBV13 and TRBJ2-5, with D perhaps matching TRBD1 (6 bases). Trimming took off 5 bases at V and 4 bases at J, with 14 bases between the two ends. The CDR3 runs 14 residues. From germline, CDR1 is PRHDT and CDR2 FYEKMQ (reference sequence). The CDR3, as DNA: TGTGCCAGCAGCCCGCAGGGGAGCGCAGAGACCCAGTACTTC. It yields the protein CASSPQGSAETQYF.

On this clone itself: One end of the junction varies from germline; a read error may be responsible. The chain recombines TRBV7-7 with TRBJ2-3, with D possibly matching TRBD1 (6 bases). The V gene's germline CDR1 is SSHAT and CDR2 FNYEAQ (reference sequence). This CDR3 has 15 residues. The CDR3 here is CASSLENRGTDTQYF. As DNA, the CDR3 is TGTGCTAGCAGCTTAGAGAACAGGGGCACAGATACGCAGTATTTT.

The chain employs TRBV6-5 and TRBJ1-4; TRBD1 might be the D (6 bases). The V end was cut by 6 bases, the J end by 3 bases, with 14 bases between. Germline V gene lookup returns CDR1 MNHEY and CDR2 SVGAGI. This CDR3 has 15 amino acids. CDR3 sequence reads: CASRPQGGANEKLFF. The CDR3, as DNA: TGTGCCAGCAGGCCACAGGGTGGGGCTAATGAAAAACTGTTTTTT.

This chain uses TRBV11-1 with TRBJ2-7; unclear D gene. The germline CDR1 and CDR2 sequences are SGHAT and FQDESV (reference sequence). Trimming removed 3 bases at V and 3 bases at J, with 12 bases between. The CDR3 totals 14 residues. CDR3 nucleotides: TGTGCCAGCAGCTTTCGCGGCCTGGACTACGAGCAGTACTTC. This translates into CASSFRGLDYEQYF. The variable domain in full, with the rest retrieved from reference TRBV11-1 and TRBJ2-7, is EAEVAQSPRYKITEKSQAVAFWCDPISGHATLYWYRQILGQGPELLVQFQDESVVDDSQLPKDRFSAERLKGVDSTLKIQPAELGDSAMYLCASSFRGLDYEQYFGPGTRLTVT.

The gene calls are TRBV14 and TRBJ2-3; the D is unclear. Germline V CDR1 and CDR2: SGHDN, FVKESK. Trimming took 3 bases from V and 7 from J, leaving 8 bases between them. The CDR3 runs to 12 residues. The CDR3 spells CASSQGPYTQYF. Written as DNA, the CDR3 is TGTGCCAGCAGCCAGGGCCCTTATACGCAGTATTTT. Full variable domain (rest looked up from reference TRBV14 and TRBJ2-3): EAGVTQFPSHSVIEKGQTVTLRCDPISGHDNLYWYRRVMGKEIKFLLHFVKESKQDESGMPNNRFLAERTGGTYSTLKVQPAELEDSGVYFCASSQGPYTQYFGPGTRLTVL.

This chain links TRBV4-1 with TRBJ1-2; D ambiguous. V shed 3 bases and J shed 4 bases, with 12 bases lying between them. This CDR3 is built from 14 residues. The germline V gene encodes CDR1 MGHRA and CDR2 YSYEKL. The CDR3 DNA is TGCGCCAGCAGCCACCATTTACCCGGCTATGGCTACACCTTC. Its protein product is CASSHHLPGYGYTF.

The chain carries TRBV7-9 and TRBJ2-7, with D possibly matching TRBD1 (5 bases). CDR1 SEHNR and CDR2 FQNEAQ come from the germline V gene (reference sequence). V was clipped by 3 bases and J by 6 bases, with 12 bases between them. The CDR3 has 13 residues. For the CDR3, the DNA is TGTGCCAGCAGCTTGGCCCAGGGTAGCGAGCAGTACTTC. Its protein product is CASSLAQGSEQYF.

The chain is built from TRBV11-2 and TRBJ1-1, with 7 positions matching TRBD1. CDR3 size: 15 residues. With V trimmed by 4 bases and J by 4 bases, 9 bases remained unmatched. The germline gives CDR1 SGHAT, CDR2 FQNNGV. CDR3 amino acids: CASSYGQVEGTEAFF. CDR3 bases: TGTGCCAGCAGCTACGGACAGGTCGAGGGCACTGAAGCTTTCTTT.

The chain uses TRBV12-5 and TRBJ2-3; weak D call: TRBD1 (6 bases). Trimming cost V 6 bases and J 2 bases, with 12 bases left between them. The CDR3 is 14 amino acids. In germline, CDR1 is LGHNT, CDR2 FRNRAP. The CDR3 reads CASGKGDDTDTQYF. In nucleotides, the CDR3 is TGTGCTAGTGGGAAGGGGGATGACACAGATACGCAGTATTTT.

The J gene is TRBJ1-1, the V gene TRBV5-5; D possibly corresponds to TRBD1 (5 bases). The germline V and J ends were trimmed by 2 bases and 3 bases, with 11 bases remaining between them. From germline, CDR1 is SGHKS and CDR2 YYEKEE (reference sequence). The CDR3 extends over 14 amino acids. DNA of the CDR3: TGTGCCAGCAGCTTAACGGGGGGTGACACTGAAGCTTTCTTT. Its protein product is CASSLTGGDTEAFF.

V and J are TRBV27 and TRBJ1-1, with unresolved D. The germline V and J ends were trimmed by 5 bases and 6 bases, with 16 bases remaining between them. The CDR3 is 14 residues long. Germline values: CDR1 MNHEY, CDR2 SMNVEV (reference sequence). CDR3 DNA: TGTGCCAGCAGTCCAACCGACTTTCTCCCTGAAGCTTTCTTT. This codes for CASSPTDFLPEAFF.